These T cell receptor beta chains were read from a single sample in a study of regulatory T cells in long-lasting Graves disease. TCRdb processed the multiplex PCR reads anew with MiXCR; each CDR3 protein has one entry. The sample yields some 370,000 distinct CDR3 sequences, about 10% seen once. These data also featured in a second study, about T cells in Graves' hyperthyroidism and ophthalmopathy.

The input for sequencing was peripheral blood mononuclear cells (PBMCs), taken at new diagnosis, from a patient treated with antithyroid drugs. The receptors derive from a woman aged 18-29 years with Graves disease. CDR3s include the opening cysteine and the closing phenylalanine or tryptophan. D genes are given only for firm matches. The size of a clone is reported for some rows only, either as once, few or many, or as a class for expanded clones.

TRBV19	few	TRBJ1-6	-	TGTGCCAGTAGCCTGGAATGGCGGCCTAATTCACCCCTCCACTTT	CASSLEWRPNSPLHF
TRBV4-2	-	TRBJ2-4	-	TGTGCCAGCAGCCAAGGGACAGCCTCTGTAGCCAAAAACATTCAGTACTTC	CASSQGTASVAKNIQYF
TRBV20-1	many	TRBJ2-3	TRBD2	TGCAGTGCTATAGATTATAGCGGGGGGGCCACAGATACGCAGTATTTT	CSAIDYSGGATDTQYF
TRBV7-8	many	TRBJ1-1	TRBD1	TGTGCCAGCAGCTTAGTATTAAGGACAGGGCGACGAAGGAACACTGAAGCTTTCTTT	CASSLVLRTGRRRNTEAFF
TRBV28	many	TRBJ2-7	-	TGTGCCAGCGGCCAGGGGTCAATCGACGAGCAGTACTTC	CASGQGSIDEQYF
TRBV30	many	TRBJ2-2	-	TGTGCCTGGTCGAACACCGGGGAGCTGTTTTTT	CAWSNTGELFF
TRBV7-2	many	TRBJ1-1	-	TGTGCCAGCAGCCCGTTCAGGATAGCTTTCTTT	CASSPFRIAFF
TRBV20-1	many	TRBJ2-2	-	TGCAGTGCTCCAGTGGAAGGGAGGACCGGGGAGCTGTTTTTT	CSAPVEGRTGELFF
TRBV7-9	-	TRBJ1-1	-	TGTGCCAGCAGCTTAGGGTCAGGTGGGGTAGCTTTCTTT	CASSLGSGGVAFF
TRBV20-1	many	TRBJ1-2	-	TGCAGTGCCCCAGACCTTAACTATGGCTACACCTTC	CSAPDLNYGYTF
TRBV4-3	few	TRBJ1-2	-	TGCGCCAGCAGCCAACTAGTCAGAAACTATGGCTACACCTTC	CASSQLVRNYGYTF
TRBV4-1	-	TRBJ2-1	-	TGCGCCAGCAGCCAGGTCCGGGGCCCTAATGAGCAGTTCTTC	CASSQVRGPNEQFF
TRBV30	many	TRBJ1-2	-	TGTGCCTGGACGCGAGAATCAGATGGCTACACCTTC	CAWTRESDGYTF
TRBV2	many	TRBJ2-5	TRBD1	TGTGCCAGCAGTGAGGACAGGGGGCTCGGGGAGACCCAGTACTTC	CASSEDRGLGETQYF
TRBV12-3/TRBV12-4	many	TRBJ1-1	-	TGTGCCAGCAGTCCACAGGCCACCGGGACTGAAGCTTTCTTT	CASSPQATGTEAFF
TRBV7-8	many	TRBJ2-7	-	TGTGCCAGCAGCGCTGATCTAGGGTCTTTCTACGAGCAGTACTTC	CASSADLGSFYEQYF
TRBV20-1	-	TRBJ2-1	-	TGCAGTGCTAGAGGAGGAGTCCGAATCTCCTACAATGAGCAGCTCTTC	CSARGGVRISYNEQLF
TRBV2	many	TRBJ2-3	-	TGTGCCAGCAGGGAGGCTCTAACTAGCCGCACAGATACGCAGTATTTT	CASREALTSRTDTQYF
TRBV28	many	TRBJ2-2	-	TGTGCCAGCAGTGTAACAGGGACCGGGGAGCTGTTTTTT	CASSVTGTGELFF
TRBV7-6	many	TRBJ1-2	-	TGTGCCAGCAGCTTAGGACAGAACGCTAACTATGGCTACACCTTC	CASSLGQNANYGYTF
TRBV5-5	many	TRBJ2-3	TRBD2	TGTGCCAGCTTCAGACTAGCGGGCCGCACAGATACGCAGTATTTT	CASFRLAGRTDTQYF
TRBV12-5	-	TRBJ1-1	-	TGTGCTAGTGGTTTGGTCCGGCAGGGCGCTGAAGCTTTCTTT	CASGLVRQGAEAFF
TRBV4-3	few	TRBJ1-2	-	TGCGCCAGCAGCCAACTCGGGACCCACTATGGCTACACCTTC	CASSQLGTHYGYTF
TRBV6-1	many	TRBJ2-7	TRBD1	TGTGCCAGCAGTCCGCGACAGGGTGGCTCCTACGAGCAGTACTTC	CASSPRQGGSYEQYF
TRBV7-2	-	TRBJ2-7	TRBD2	TGTGCCAGCAAACTACTAGCGGGGGCCTACGAGCAGTACTTC	CASKLLAGAYEQYF
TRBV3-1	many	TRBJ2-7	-	TGTGCCAGCAGCTATAGGGAATCGATGTACGAGCAGTACTTC	CASSYRESMYEQYF
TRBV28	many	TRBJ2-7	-	TGTGCCAGCAGGGGACGGCGACTCAGCTACGAGCAGTACTTC	CASRGRRLSYEQYF
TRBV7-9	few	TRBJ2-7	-	TGTGCCAGCAGCCCCTCGGGTGCGGGGCCCTACGAGCAGTACTTC	CASSPSGAGPYEQYF
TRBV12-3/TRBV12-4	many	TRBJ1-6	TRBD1	TGTGCCAGCAGTTGGGGACAGGGAAGTAATTCACCCCTCCACTTT	CASSWGQGSNSPLHF
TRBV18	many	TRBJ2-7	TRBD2	TGTGCCAGCTTCCTGGGACTAGCGGGCGAGCAGTACTTC	CASFLGLAGEQYF
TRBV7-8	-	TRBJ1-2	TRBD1	TGTGCCAGCAGCTTAGTAGACAGGGGGTTGGGTAATGGCTACACCTTC	CASSLVDRGLGNGYTF
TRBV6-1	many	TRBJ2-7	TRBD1	TGTGCCAGCAGTACCTACGCCCTGGACAGGGAGATCCGTCATCCCTACGAGCAGTACTTC	CASSTYALDREIRHPYEQYF
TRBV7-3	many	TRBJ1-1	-	TGTGCCAGCAGCTCCGGGACCGCGAACACTGAAGCTTTCTTT	CASSSGTANTEAFF
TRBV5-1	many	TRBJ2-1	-	TGTGCCAGCAGCCCTCGAGAAAAGTCCTACAATGAGCAGTTCTTC	CASSPREKSYNEQFF
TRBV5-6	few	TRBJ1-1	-	TGTGCCAGCAGCTTCGGGGCAGATTTAAGACTGAACACTGAAGCTTTCTTT	CASSFGADLRLNTEAFF
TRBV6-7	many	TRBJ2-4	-	TGTGCCAGCAGTTGCCAAAGTAGGGCGGGGAGGCACATTCAGTACTTC	CASSCQSRAGRHIQYF
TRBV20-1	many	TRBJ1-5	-	TGCAGTGCAGAGGGGTTTCAATTTCAGCCCCAGCATTTT	CSAEGFQFQPQHF
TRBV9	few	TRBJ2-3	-	TGTGCCAGCAGCGTAGACCCCAACGGGACAGATACGCAGTATTTT	CASSVDPNGTDTQYF